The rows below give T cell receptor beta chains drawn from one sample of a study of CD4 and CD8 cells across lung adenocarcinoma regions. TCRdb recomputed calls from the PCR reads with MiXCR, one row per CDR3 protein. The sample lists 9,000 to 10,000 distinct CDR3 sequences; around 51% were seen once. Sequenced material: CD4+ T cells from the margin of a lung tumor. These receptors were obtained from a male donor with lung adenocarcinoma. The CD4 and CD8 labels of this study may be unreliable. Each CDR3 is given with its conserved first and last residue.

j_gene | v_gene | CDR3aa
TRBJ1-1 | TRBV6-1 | CASTRQGVAFF
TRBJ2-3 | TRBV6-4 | CASSLTAGSGGWGPETQYF
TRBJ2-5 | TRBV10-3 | CAISESRTSAQETQYF
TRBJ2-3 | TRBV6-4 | CARGEGGGAKETQYF
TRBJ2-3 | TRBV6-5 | CASSSRQVGTDTQYF
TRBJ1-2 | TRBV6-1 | CASSEDRGFGYTF
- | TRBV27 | CLSGRAGETQYF
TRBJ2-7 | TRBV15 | CATSRERGSYEQYF
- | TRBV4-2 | CASSQDQARGSYEQYF
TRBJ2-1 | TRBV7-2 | CASSPDGGLAGKKQFF
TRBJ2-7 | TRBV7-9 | CASSLRLTGGPGEQYF
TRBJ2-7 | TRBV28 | CASRGAGVGSGEQYF
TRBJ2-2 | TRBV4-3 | CASSQEGGLTGELFF
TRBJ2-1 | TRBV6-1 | CASSVLRIGLRGNEQFF
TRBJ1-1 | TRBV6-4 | CASSDGENTEAFF
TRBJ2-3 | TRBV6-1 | CASSEEAGGTGTQYF
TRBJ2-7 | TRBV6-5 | CASSYSPGQGSEQYF
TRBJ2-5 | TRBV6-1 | CASSPRFGETQYF
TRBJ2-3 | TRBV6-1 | CASSEAPAVSTDTQYF
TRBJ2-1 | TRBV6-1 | CASMPSGGVIYNEQFF
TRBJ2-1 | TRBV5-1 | CASSGAGGSYNEQFF
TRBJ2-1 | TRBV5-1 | CASREALYNEQFF
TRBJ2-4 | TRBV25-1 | CASSEWGGGGATNIQYF
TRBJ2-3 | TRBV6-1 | CASSEKAYTQYF
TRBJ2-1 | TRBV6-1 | CASSEASSGRGGQFF
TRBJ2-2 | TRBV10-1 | CASSRGQGTGELFF
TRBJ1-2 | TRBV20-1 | CSARGSRDRGNYGYTF
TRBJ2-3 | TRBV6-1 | CASSPLASGGTDTQYF
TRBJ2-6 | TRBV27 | CASSLSGVGANVLTF
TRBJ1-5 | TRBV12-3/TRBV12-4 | CASSSDRNGQPQHF
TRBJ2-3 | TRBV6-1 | CASSEAGTGVKDTQYF
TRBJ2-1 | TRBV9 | CASSVGGQNNEQFF
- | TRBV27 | CASSPDPRTGNYEQYF
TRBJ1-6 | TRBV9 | CASSGGEGNSPLHF
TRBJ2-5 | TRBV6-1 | CASSEALLLEYF
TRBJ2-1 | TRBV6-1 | CASSEAGLAGGGSYNEQFF
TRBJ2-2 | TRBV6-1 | CASSNTGELFF
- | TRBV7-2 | CASSLDGGRREQYF
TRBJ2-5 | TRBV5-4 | CASSFSGGGPETQYF
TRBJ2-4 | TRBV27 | CARGLGAKDTQYF
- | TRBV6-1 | CASSEALGTGGDEQYF
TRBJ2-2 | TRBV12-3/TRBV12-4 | CASSFVRTGELFF
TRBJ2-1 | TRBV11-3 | CASSLIRGWSYNEQFF
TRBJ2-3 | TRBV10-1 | CASSDLAGSTDTQYF
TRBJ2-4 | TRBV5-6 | CASSLVLAGGRKNIQYF
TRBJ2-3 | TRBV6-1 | CAGSAPRGADTQYF
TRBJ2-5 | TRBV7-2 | CASSQPQETQYF
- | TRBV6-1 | CASSKKMNNEQFF
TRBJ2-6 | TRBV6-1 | CASSEQTGSGANVLTF
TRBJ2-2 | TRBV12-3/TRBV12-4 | CASSPPNWSAELFF
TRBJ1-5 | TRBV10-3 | CAISESMGQVGNQPQHF
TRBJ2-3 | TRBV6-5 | CASSYSGRLGTDTQYF
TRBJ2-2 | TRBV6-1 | CASRQSNTDTQFF
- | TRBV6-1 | CASSENPGWGWVGQGTSNEQQHF